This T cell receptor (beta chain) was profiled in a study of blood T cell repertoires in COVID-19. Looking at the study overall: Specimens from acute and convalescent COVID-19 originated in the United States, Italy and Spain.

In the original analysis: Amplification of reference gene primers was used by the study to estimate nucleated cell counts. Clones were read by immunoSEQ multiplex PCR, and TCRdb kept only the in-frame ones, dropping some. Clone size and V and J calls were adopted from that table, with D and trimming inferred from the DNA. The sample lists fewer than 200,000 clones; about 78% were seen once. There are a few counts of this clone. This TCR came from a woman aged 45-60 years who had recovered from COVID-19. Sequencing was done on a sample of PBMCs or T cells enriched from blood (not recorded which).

The CDR3 nucleotides are TGTGCCAGCAGACCGGGACAGGGACGCTATGGCTACACCTTC. Its translation: CASRPGQGRYGYTF. V gene TRBV28 combines with J gene TRBJ1-2; 9 bases line up with TRBD1. The J segment lost 4 bases and the V segment lost 6 bases, leaving 6 bases of the junction unmatched. Per germline, CDR1 MDHEN and CDR2 SYDVKM. The CDR3 sequence is 14 residues long.